One sample yielded the 30 T cell receptor beta chains listed below, sequenced in a study of blood T cell repertoires in COVID-19. The assay was immunoSEQ multiplex PCR, and TCRdb's table has in-frame clones only and misses some. The top ten hold less than 5.5% of the sample, which has under 150,000 clones, around three quarters seen once. The sequencing input was peripheral blood. Receptor source: a man in his 60s with acute or convalescent COVID-19.

J is TRBJ1-2 and V is TRBV28; D possibly corresponds to TRBD1 (5 bases). CDR1 is MDHEN, CDR2 SYDVKM, per germline. The CDR3 runs 14 residues. V shed 7 bases and J shed 1 base, with 13 bases lying between them. CDR3 coding DNA: TGTGCCAGCACCGACCAGGGCCTTAACTATGGCTACACCTTC. This encodes CASTDQGLNYGYTF.

The V and J genes are TRBV18 and TRBJ1-2; D gene ambiguous. CDR1 and CDR2 from the germline V gene are KGHSH and LQKENI. V was cut by 0 bases and J by 4 bases, with 9 bases left in between. This CDR3 has 14 amino acids. In nucleotides, the CDR3 is TGTGCCAGCTCACCACCGAGAGGGTCCTATGGCTACACCTTC. Its protein is CASSPPRGSYGYTF. The whole variable domain, remainder taken from reference TRBV18 and TRBJ1-2, is NAGVMQNPRHLVRRRGQEARLRCSPMKGHSHVYWYRQLPEEGLKFMVYLQKENIIDESGMPKERFSAEFPKEGPSILRIQQVVRGDSAAYFCASSPPRGSYGYTFGSGTRLTVV.

The chain joins TRBV12-3 or TRBV12-4 to TRBJ2-7; the D is unclear. Trimming removed 5 bases at V and 6 bases at J, with 11 bases between. The CDR3 totals 12 residues. CDR3 in amino acids: CASSEQSSEQYF. The CDR3 DNA reads TGTGCCAGCAGTGAACAGTCTTCCGAGCAGTACTTC.

The rearrangement joins TRBV11-3 to TRBJ2-1; no firm D call. This CDR3 region has 13 residues. V gave up 6 bases and J gave up 7 bases, with 13 bases separating them. CDR1 and CDR2 (germline): SGHNT, YENEEA. The DNA for the CDR3 is TGTGCCAGCAGTCGCAGCTTGCGGAATGAGCAGTTCTTC. Its translation: CASSRSLRNEQFF.

This chain joins TRBV19 and TRBJ1-5; 9 bases are a match to TRBD1. The CDR3 extends over 15 amino acids. J lost 10 bases, V lost 4 bases, and 11 bases had no gene match. Germline CDR1 LNHDA, CDR2 SQIVND (reference sequence). The CDR3 nucleotides read TGTGCCAGTAGTACGCCGGGACAGGGCGTAACCCCCCAGCATTTT. It translates to CASSTPGQGVTPQHF.

The chain links TRBV27 to TRBJ2-5; TRBD1 agrees at 7 bases. CDR3 length equals 15 residues. The V and J ends lost 5 bases and 4 bases, in that order; junction bases with no gene match: 10. Germline values: CDR1 MNHEY, CDR2 SMNVEV (reference sequence). The CDR3 is CASSPDRVVVETQYF. The CDR3 DNA reads TGTGCCAGCAGTCCCGACAGGGTCGTGGTAGAGACCCAGTACTTC.

The chain carries TRBV20-1 and TRBJ2-1, with a possible D match to TRBD1 (5 bases). V lost 3 bases to trimming and J lost 0 bases, with 15 bases between them. The CDR3 is made up of 16 amino acids. The V gene's germline CDR1 is DFQATT and CDR2 SNEGSKA (reference sequence). CDR3: CSASWAGSSSYNEQFF. The CDR3 bases are TGCAGTGCTAGTTGGGCAGGGTCTAGCTCCTACAATGAGCAGTTCTTC.

The chain employs TRBV28 and TRBJ2-7, with D possibly matching TRBD2 (6 bases). The CDR3 runs to 13 residues. Germline CDR1 MDHEN, CDR2 SYDVKM. Trimming shortened V by 8 bases and J by 3 bases, and 14 bases separated the two germline ends. The CDR3 is CASAGSPDYEQYF. The CDR3, as DNA: TGTGCCAGCGCGGGGTCGCCCGACTACGAGCAGTACTTC.

The gene calls are TRBV11-3 and TRBJ2-7, with 8 bases fitting TRBD1. This CDR3 is 13 amino acids long. Trimming took 5 bases from V and 3 from J; bases not matched to a gene: 3. Per the germline V gene, CDR1 is SGHNT and CDR2 is YENEEA. CDR3 nucleotide sequence: TGTGCCAGCAGCCCTGGGACAGGCTACGAGCAGTACTTC. The encoded protein is CASSPGTGYEQYF.

There are a few counts of this clone. The V call is TRBV10-3, the J call TRBJ1-1; possible D gene TRBD1, 5 bases. Trimming stripped 3 bases from V and 4 bases from J, with 15 bases between. Germline CDR1 is ENHRY and CDR2 is SYGVKD. This CDR3 spans 15 amino acids. CDR3 DNA sequence: TGTGCCATCAGTGACCAGGGAACTTGGAGCACTGAAGCTTTCTTT. Residues: CAISDQGTWSTEAFF.

CDR3 amino acids: CASSVTGTGNLDEQYF. The DNA for the CDR3 is TGCGCCAGCAGCGTTACCGGGACAGGGAACCTCGACGAGCAGTACTTC. The chain is built from TRBV5-1 and TRBJ2-7; 9 nucleotides line up with TRBD1. CDR1 and CDR2 (germline): SGHRS, YFSETQ. Germline trimming cut 4 bases from V and 5 bases from J; bases unmatched to any gene: 13. This CDR3 is built from 16 residues.

This chain connects TRBV6-5 to TRBJ2-1; D is perhaps TRBD2 (6 bases). Germline-derived CDR1 and CDR2 are MNHEY and SVGAGI. The V gene lost 4 bases and the J gene lost 8 bases, with 18 bases spanning the gap. The CDR3 has 15 amino acids. The CDR3 DNA follows: TGTGCCAGCAGTTCCACGGGAGAGGGCCGACATGAGCAGTTCTTC. Translating it yields CASSSTGEGRHEQFF.

The CDR3 spells CASSQVSGRDQETQYF. In DNA form, the CDR3 reads TGCGCCAGCAGCCAAGTTAGCGGGAGGGATCAAGAGACCCAGTACTTC. V is TRBV4-1 and J is TRBJ2-5, with TRBD2 identical over 11 bases. This CDR3 comprises 16 residues. Unmatched junction bases numbered 3, after V lost 1 base and J lost 2 bases. Germline values: CDR1 MGHRA, CDR2 YSYEKL.

This clone was picked up many times. This same CDR3 is encoded by further DNA sequences in the sample. The chain uses TRBV19 and TRBJ2-7, with 13 nucleotides matching TRBD2. Germline CDR1 and CDR2: LNHDA and SQIVND (reference sequence). The CDR3 extends over 18 amino acids. With V trimmed by 6 bases and J by 0 bases, 11 bases remained unmatched. CDR3 bases: TGTGCCAGTAGCCCCGGACTAGCGGGAGCCTATAACTCCTACGAGCAGTACTTC. The encoded protein is CASSPGLAGAYNSYEQYF.

V gene TRBV12-3 or TRBV12-4 combines with J gene TRBJ2-5; 7 nucleotides line up with TRBD2. V trimming: 6 bases; J trimming: 3 bases; junction bases outside the gene matches: 4. The CDR3 length is 13 residues. CDR3 bases: TGTGCCAGCAGACCAGCGGGGAAAGAGACCCAGTACTTC. Its translation is CASRPAGKETQYF.

The rearrangement uses TRBV7-9 and TRBJ2-5, with 8 bases lining up with TRBD1. CDR3 length equals 16 residues. Trimming took 0 bases from V and 5 from J; bases not matched to a gene: 8. Germline values: CDR1 SEHNR, CDR2 FQNEAQ (reference sequence). Written as DNA, the CDR3 is TGTGCCAGCAGCTTAGCGGCTGGACAGGGAGGCGAGACCCAGTACTTC. Its protein product is CASSLAAGQGGETQYF.

This chain uses TRBV7-2 with TRBJ1-2; maybe TRBD1 (5 bases). Trimming pared 5 bases from V and 2 bases from J, leaving 12 bases between. The germline CDR1 and CDR2 sequences are SGHTA and FQGNSA. The CDR3 length is 14 residues. As DNA, the CDR3 is TGTGCCAGCAGCCCGGGACGGGGGAACTATGGCTACACCTTC. It specifies CASSPGRGNYGYTF.

This chain uses TRBV24-1 with TRBJ2-6; 7 positions agree with TRBD1. The J segment lost 6 bases and the V segment lost 3 bases, leaving 7 bases of the junction unmatched. Germline V CDR1 and CDR2: KGHDR, SFDVKD. The CDR3 covers 16 residues. The CDR3: CATSDPPGQQANVLTF. The CDR3 DNA reads as TGTGCCACCAGTGATCCGCCGGGACAGCAGGCCAACGTCCTGACTTTC.

This rearrangement joins TRBV19 to TRBJ1-2; no clear D gene. Trimming took off 3 bases at V and 7 bases at J, with 9 bases between the two ends. The germline V gene encodes CDR1 LNHDA and CDR2 SQIVND (reference sequence). This CDR3 is built from 12 residues. Here the CDR3 reads CASSIWGVGYTF. The CDR3 DNA sequence: TGTGCCAGTAGTATCTGGGGAGTTGGCTACACCTTC.

This rearrangement joins TRBV12-3 or TRBV12-4 to TRBJ1-1; the D gene is possibly TRBD1 (5 bases). The CDR3 has 13 residues. Deletions cut 2 bases from V and 8 bases from J, with 12 bases between. CDR3 in DNA: TGTGCCAGCAGTTTAAAATTAGGGGTCGAAGCTTTCTTT. It codes for CASSLKLGVEAFF.

This chain connects TRBV4-1 to TRBJ2-7; 10 positions match TRBD2. The CDR3 consists of 17 residues. The germline V gene has CDR1 MGHRA and CDR2 YSYEKL. Trimming at V came to 1 base and at J to 4 bases, leaving 10 bases not matched to a gene. CDR3 region: CASSQGDSGRSGYEQYF. The CDR3 coding sequence is TGCGCCAGCAGCCAAGGAGATAGCGGGAGGTCAGGTTACGAGCAGTACTTC.

This clone was picked up a small number of times. J is TRBJ2-1 and V is TRBV6-5, with 11 bases matching TRBD2. The V gene's germline CDR1 is MNHEY and CDR2 SVGAGI. V shed 5 bases and J 12 bases; nucleotides not matched to a gene: 12. The CDR3 runs 15 residues. The CDR3 region is CASSPPGLAEPRQFF. The CDR3 region has the DNA TGTGCCAGCAGTCCACCGGGACTAGCGGAGCCGCGGCAGTTCTTC.

This sequence joins TRBV5-4 and TRBJ2-3, with 8 bases that match TRBD2. V lost 3 bases to trimming and J lost 4 bases; unmatched junction nucleotides: 7. This CDR3 contains 15 residues. Germline V lookup: CDR1 SGHNT, CDR2 YYREEE (reference sequence). The CDR3 spells CASSSKREWADTQYF. The CDR3, as DNA: TGTGCCAGCAGCTCGAAGCGGGAGTGGGCAGATACGCAGTATTTT.

This clone was counted a single time. CDR3 protein: CASRVGRGLGETQYF. The DNA for the CDR3 is TGTGCCAGCAGAGTGGGCAGGGGGCTCGGAGAGACCCAGTACTTC. The genes are TRBV5-4 and TRBJ2-5; 8 bases match TRBD1. V was clipped by 5 bases and J by 4 bases; unmatched bases: 10. Germline loops: CDR1 SGHNT, CDR2 YYREEE (reference sequence). The length of the CDR3 is 15 residues.

The CDR3: CAWSGVGKLAGASYEQYF. For the CDR3, the DNA is TGTGCCTGGAGTGGGGTCGGGAAACTAGCGGGGGCCTCCTACGAGCAGTACTTC. This chain uses TRBV30 with TRBJ2-7; 11 nucleotides align to TRBD2. The V gene's germline CDR1 is GTSNPN and CDR2 SVGIG (reference sequence). The CDR3 extends over 18 amino acids. The J segment lost 0 bases and the V segment lost 1 base, leaving 11 bases of the junction unmatched.

V usage is TRBV2 and J usage is TRBJ2-1; 9 positions agree with TRBD2. Losses at the gene ends were 5 bases for V and 8 bases for J; bases not matched to a gene: 10. The CDR3 is 15 residues long. CDR1 is SNHLY and CDR2 is FYNNEI in the germline V gene. This CDR3 reads CASSPNTAGGDEQFF. CDR3 coding DNA: TGTGCCAGCAGTCCCAATACGGCGGGAGGGGATGAGCAGTTCTTC. The variable domain in full, completed from reference TRBV2 and TRBJ2-1, reads EPEVTQTPSHQVTQMGQEVILRCVPISNHLYFYWYRQILGQKVEFLVSFYNNEISEKSEIFDDQFSVERPDGSNFTLKIRSTKLEDSAMYFCASSPNTAGGDEQFFGPGTRLTVL.

The genes are TRBV2 and TRBJ2-7; 12 bases match TRBD2. Germline CDR1 and CDR2: SNHLY and FYNNEI. This CDR3 is built from 17 residues. Unmatched junction bases numbered 7, after V lost 1 base and J lost 3 bases. CDR3 coding DNA: TGTGCCAGCAGTGAAGATTCGGGACTAGCGGGCGACTACGAGCAGTACTTC. This gives the protein CASSEDSGLAGDYEQYF. Full variable domain (remainder filled in from reference TRBV2 and TRBJ2-7): EPEVTQTPSHQVTQMGQEVILRCVPISNHLYFYWYRQILGQKVEFLVSFYNNEISEKSEIFDDQFSVERPDGSNFTLKIRSTKLEDSAMYFCASSEDSGLAGDYEQYFGPGTRLTVT.

V usage is TRBV25-1 and J usage is TRBJ1-2; possible D gene TRBD1, 5 bases. The germline gives CDR1 MGHDK, CDR2 SYGVNS. The CDR3 has 14 residues. Trimming took 5 bases from V and 4 from J, leaving 14 bases between them. The CDR3: CASSTKGASYGYTF. In DNA, the CDR3 is TGTGCCAGCAGTACTAAAGGGGCGTCCTATGGCTACACCTTC.

The chain has TRBV5-6 and TRBJ2-7; TRBD2 aligns across 8 bases. V lost 5 bases, J lost 5 bases, and 9 bases stayed unmatched. Germline lookup yields CDR1 SGHDT and CDR2 YYEEEE. The CDR3 spans 14 residues. The CDR3 loop reads CASRPGTSFHEQYF. The CDR3 DNA sequence: TGTGCCAGCAGGCCCGGGACTAGTTTCCACGAGCAGTACTTC.

The rearrangement uses TRBV7-9 and TRBJ1-1, with 8 bases aligning to TRBD1. J gave up 9 bases and V 4 bases, and 10 bases lay outside the gene matches. The CDR3 covers 14 residues. Germline V gene lookup returns CDR1 SEHNR and CDR2 FQNEAQ (reference sequence). CDR3 sequence reads: CASSSRDRKFQAFF. The CDR3 region has the DNA TGTGCCAGCAGCTCAAGGGACAGGAAGTTTCAAGCTTTCTTT.